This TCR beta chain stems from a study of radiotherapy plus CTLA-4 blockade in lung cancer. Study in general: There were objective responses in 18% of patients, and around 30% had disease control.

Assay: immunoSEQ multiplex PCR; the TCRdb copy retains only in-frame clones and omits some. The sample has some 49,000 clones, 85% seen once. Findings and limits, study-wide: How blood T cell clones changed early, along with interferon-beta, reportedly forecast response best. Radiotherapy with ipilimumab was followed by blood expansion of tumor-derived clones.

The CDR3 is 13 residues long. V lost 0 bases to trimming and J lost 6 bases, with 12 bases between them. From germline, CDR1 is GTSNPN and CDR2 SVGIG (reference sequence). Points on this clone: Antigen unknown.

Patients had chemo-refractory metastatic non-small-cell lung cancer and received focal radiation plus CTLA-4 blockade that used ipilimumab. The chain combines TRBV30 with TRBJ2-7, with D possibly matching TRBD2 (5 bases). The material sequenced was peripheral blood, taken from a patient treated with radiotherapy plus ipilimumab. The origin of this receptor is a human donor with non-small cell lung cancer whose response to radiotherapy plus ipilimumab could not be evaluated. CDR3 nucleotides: TGTGCCTGGAGTGTGGGCTCAGAGGGCGAGCAGTACTTC. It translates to CAWSVGSEGEQYF.